The T cell receptor beta chain described here comes from a study of regulatory T cells in long-lasting Graves disease. Sample time point: newly diagnosed GD, antithyroid drugs for less than 3 months. The authors made the TCR library using RNA they extracted from PBMCs. The sample holds many counts of this clonotype. HTBI primers from iRepertoire and Arm-PCR of CDR3 regions yielded the TCR beta libraries. MiXCR was run by TCRdb on the multiplex PCR reads, yielding one entry per CDR3 protein. The sample holds some 560,000 distinct CDR3 sequences, roughly 16% seen once. Germline values: CDR1 SEHNR, CDR2 FQNEAQ (reference sequence). Trimming took 5 bases from V and 3 from J, leaving 16 bases between them. CDR3 length equals 15 residues. The same specimen was also included in a second study, on T cells in Graves' hyperthyroidism and ophthalmopathy.

The sample here was peripheral blood mononuclear cells (PBMCs), taken at new diagnosis, from a patient treated with antithyroid drugs. V gene TRBV7-9 combines with J gene TRBJ1-2; the D gene is possibly TRBD1 (6 bases). This clonotype was obtained from a woman aged 40-60 years with Graves disease. This chain's CDR3 is CASSTYRDFDYGYTF. The CDR3 nucleotides are TGTGCCAGCAGCACGTACAGGGATTTTGACTATGGCTACACCTTC.